This T cell receptor (beta chain) was sequenced during a study of tumor-infiltrating lymphocytes in primary liver carcinoma. About the research overall: The cohort consisted of patients whose primary liver carcinoma was surgically resected. Patients comprised men and women whose ages fell between 30 and 69 years. Findings and caveats of the study: CD4+ and CD8+ repertoires could not be compared in these unsorted bulk samples.

TCR beta cDNA was prepared out of roughly 520 ng total RNA by means of a constant-region primer. Slightly modified ARM-PCR, run as three nested multiplex PCR rounds, produced the TCR beta libraries. TCRdb recomputed calls from the multiplex PCR reads with MiXCR, one row per CDR3 protein. The table has approximately 210,000 distinct CDR3 sequences, around three fifths seen once. Germline DNA was also extracted, with blood RNA taken from unsorted whole blood. Points on this clonotype: What it binds is not known.

Sequencing input: peripheral blood. This TCR was recovered from a woman aged 55-75 years with primary liver carcinoma and hepatitis B virus infection.

In nucleotides, the CDR3 is TGTGCCAGCAGCTCAGGACGGACTAGCGGGAGGGCCGAACTACAAGAGACCCAGTACTTC. Translation gives CASSSGRTSGRAELQETQYF. The rearrangement links TRBV7-9 to TRBJ2-5, with 15 bases fitting TRBD2. V lost 4 bases to trimming and J lost 2 bases; unmatched junction nucleotides: 14. Germline V gene data show CDR1 as SEHNR and CDR2 as FQNEAQ (reference sequence). The CDR3 length is 20 residues. The complete variable domain, with remaining parts taken from reference TRBV7-9 and TRBJ2-5, reads DTGVSQNPRHKITKRGQNVTFRCDPISEHNRLYWYRQTLGQGPEFLTYFQNEAQLEKSRLLSDRFSAERPKGSFSTLEIQRTEQGDSAMYLCASSSGRTSGRAELQETQYFGPGTRLLVL.